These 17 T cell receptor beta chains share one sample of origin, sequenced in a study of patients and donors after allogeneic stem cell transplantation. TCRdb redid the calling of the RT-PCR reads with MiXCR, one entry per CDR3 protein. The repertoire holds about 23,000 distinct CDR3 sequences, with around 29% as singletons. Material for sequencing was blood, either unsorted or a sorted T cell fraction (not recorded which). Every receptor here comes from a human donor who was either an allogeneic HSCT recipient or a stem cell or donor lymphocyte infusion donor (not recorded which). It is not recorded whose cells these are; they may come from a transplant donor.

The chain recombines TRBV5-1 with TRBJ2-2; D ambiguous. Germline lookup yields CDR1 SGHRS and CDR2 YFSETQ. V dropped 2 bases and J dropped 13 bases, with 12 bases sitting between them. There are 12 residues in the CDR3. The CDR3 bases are TGCGCCAGCAGCTTCAAGGACGGGTTGCTGTTTTTT. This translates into CASSFKDGLLFF. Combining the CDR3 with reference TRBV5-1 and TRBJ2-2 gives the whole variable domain KAGVTQTPRYLIKTRGQQVTLSCSPISGHRSVSWYQQTPGQGLQFLFEYFSETQRNKGNFPGRFSGRQFSNSRSEMNVSTLELGDSALYLCASSFKDGLLFFGEGSRLTVL.

The CDR3 DNA reads TGTGCCAGCAGCTTAGCCGGGGATCAGCCCCAGCATTTT. It encodes CASSLAGDQPQHF. The chain has TRBV7-9 and TRBJ1-5; D uncertain. There are 13 residues in the CDR3. Trimming took 0 bases from V and 5 from J, leaving 5 bases between them. Germline V gene lookup returns CDR1 SEHNR and CDR2 FQNEAQ (reference sequence).

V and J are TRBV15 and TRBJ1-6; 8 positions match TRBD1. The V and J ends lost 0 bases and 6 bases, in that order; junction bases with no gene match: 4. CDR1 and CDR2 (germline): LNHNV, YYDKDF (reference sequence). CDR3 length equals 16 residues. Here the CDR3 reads CATSRETGATNSPLHF. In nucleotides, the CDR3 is TGTGCCACCAGCAGAGAGACAGGGGCGACTAATTCACCCCTCCACTTT.

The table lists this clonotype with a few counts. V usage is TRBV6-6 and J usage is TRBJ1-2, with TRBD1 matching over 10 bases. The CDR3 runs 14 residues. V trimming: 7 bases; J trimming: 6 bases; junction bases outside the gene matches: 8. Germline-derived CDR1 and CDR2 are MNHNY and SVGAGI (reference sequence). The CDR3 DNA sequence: TGTGCCAGCACCGTAGACAGGGGGCAGGATGGCTACACCTTC. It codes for CASTVDRGQDGYTF.

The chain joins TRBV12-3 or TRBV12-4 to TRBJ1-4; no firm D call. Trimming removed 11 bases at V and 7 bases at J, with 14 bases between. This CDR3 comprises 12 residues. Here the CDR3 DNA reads TGTGCCTCTTTTGCCACCCTTGAAAAACTGTTTTTT. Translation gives CASFATLEKLFF.

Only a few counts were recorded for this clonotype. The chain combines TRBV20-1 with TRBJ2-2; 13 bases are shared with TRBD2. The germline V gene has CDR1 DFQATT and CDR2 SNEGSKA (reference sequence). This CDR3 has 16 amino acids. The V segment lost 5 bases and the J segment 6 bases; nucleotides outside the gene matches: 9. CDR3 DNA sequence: TGCAGTGCTGTCCCGGGACTAGCGGGGAAGCCCGGGGAGCTGTTTTTT. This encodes CSAVPGLAGKPGELFF.

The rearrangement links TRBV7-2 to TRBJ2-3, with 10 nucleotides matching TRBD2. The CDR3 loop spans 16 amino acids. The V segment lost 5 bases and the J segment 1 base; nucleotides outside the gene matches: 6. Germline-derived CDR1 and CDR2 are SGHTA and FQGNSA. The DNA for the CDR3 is TGTGCCAGCAGCCCAAAGGGGACTAGCGGCACAGATACGCAGTATTTT. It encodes CASSPKGTSGTDTQYF.

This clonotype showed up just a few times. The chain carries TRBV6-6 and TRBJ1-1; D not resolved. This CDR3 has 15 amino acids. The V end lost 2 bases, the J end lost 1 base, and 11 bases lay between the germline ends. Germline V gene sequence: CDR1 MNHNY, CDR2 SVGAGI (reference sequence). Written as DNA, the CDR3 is TGTGCCAGCAGTTACGCCAGTGCACAGAACACTGAAGCTTTCTTT. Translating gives CASSYASAQNTEAFF.

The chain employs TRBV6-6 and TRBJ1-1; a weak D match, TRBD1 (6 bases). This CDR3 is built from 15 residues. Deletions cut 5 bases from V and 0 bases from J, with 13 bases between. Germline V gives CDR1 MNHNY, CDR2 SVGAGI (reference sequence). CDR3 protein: CASSERGQLNTEAFF. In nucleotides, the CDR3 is TGTGCCAGCAGTGAACGCGGACAGTTGAACACTGAAGCTTTCTTT.

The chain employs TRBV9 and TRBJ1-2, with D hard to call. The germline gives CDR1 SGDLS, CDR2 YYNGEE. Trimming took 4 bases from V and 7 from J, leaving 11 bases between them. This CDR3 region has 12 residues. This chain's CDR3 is CASSPAKGGYTF. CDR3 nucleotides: TGTGCCAGCAGCCCTGCAAAGGGTGGCTACACCTTC.

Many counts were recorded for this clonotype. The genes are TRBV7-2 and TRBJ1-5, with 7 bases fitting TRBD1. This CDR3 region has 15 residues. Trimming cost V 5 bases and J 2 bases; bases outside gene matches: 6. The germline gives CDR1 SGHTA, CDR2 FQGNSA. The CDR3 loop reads CASSENGQGNQPQHF. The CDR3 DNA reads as TGTGCCAGCAGCGAGAATGGACAGGGCAATCAGCCCCAGCATTTT.

The CDR3 reads CAISPDRGRRNTEAFF. For the CDR3, the DNA is TGTGCCATCAGTCCGGACAGGGGGCGGCGGAACACTGAAGCTTTCTTT. V usage is TRBV10-3 and J usage is TRBJ1-1; 11 nucleotides match TRBD1. Germline assignment: CDR1 ENHRY and CDR2 SYGVKD. V was clipped by 5 bases and J by 1 base; unmatched bases: 6. CDR3 size: 16 residues.

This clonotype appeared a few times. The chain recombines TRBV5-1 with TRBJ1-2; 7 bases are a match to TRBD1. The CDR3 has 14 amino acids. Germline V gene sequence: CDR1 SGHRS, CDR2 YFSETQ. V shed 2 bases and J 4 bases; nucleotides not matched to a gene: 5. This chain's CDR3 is CASSLFTGAYGYTF. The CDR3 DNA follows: TGCGCCAGCAGCTTATTCACAGGGGCCTATGGCTACACCTTC.

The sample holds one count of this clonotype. DNA for the CDR3: TGTGCCAGCAGCCCCGCCAGAGGGGGACAGGTTAACTATGGCTACACCTTC. Its translation is CASSPARGGQVNYGYTF. J is TRBJ1-2 and V is TRBV3-1, with TRBD1 matching over 8 bases. Trimming took 4 bases from V and 1 from J; bases not matched to a gene: 11. Germline CDR1 LGHDT, CDR2 YNNKEL (reference sequence). The CDR3 runs to 17 residues.

For the CDR3, the DNA is TGTGCCAGCAGCTCGGGGAACACCGGGGAGCTGTTTTTT. Its protein is CASSSGNTGELFF. The rearrangement joins TRBV7-6 to TRBJ2-2; D not certain. This CDR3 is built from 13 residues. V lost 4 bases and J lost 1, with 4 bases in between. The V gene's germline CDR1 is SGHVS and CDR2 FNYEAQ.

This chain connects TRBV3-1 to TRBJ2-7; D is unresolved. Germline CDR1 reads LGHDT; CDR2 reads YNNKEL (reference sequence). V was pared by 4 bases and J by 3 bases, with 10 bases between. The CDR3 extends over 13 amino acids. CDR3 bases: TGTGCCAGCAGCCGAGACCCTTACTACGAGCAGTACTTC. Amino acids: CASSRDPYYEQYF.

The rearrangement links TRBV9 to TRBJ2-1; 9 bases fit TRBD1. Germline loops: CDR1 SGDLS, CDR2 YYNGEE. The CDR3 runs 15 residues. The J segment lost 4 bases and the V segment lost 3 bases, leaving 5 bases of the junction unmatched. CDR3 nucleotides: TGTGCCAGCAGCGGCCCGGGACAGGGATACAATGAGCAGTTCTTC. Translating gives CASSGPGQGYNEQFF.